Each of the 10 T cell receptor beta chains below was sequenced from the same sample in a study of PD-1 blockade in classical Hodgkin lymphoma. Using immunoSEQ multiplex PCR, the repertoire was profiled, and TCRdb retains in-frame clones only, with some absent. The sample records around 91,000 clones, roughly 80% being singletons. Relapse was seen in all patients after autologous stem cell transplantation, and brentuximab vedotin exposure was variable. Sequenced material: peripheral blood mononuclear cells (PBMCs), taken before the second cycle of nivolumab. The receptors here all came from a human donor with classical Hodgkin lymphoma.

This clone was detected once. This chain joins TRBV6-1 and TRBJ1-2, with 9 positions matching TRBD1. This CDR3 comprises 15 residues. CDR1 and CDR2 from the germline V gene are MNHNS and SASEGT. J lost 7 bases, V lost 2 bases, and 8 bases had no gene match. As DNA, the CDR3 is TGTGCCAGCAGTGAAAGAGGGACAGGGTGGTTTGGCTACACCTTC. It yields the protein CASSERGTGWFGYTF.

This clone was picked up one time. This sequence joins TRBV19 and TRBJ1-1, with D possibly TRBD1 on 5 matching bases. V was shortened by 5 bases and J by 8 bases, with 21 bases between the two germline ends. CDR3 length: 15 residues. Germline V gives CDR1 LNHDA, CDR2 SQIVND (reference sequence). The CDR3 is CASSWRRQGPMEAFF. CDR3 bases: TGTGCCAGTAGTTGGAGGCGGCAGGGCCCAATGGAAGCTTTCTTT. Full variable domain (rest looked up from reference TRBV19 and TRBJ1-1): DGGITQSPKYLFRKEGQNVTLSCEQNLNHDAMYWYRQDPGQGLRLIYYSQIVNDFQKGDIAEGYSVSREKKESFPLTVTSAQKNPTAFYLCASSWRRQGPMEAFFGQGTRLTVV.

The chain couples TRBV6-1 to TRBJ2-3; possibly TRBD2 for D (5 bases). Germline assignment: CDR1 MNHNS and CDR2 SASEGT. This CDR3 comprises 12 residues. The CDR3: CANLGDTDTQYF. The CDR3 DNA is TGTGCTAACCTCGGGGATACAGATACGCAGTATTTT.

This chain joins TRBV7-9 and TRBJ2-5; unclear D gene. The CDR3 sequence is 11 residues long. Germline CDR1 reads SEHNR; CDR2 reads FQNEAQ (reference sequence). V lost 5 bases to trimming and J lost 2 bases, with 3 bases between them. The CDR3 protein is CASSQQETQYF. The CDR3, as DNA: TGTGCCAGCAGCCAACAAGAGACCCAGTACTTC.

The rearrangement joins TRBV10-2 to TRBJ2-1, with 7 bases matching TRBD2. Germline V gives CDR1 WSHSY, CDR2 SAAADI. J was trimmed by 7 bases and V by 8 bases; bases with no gene match: 8. The CDR3 is 13 amino acids. CDR3 coding DNA: TGCGCCAGCCTCGGCGGGAGTATAAATGAGCAGTTCTTC. Translated, it gives CASLGGSINEQFF.

The CDR3 spells CASPLPRLAARNEQFF. CDR3 nucleotides: TGCGCCAGTCCCCTGCCCCGACTAGCGGCCCGCAATGAGCAGTTCTTC. This chain links TRBV23-1 with TRBJ2-1; 9 bases fit TRBD2. TRBV23-1 counts as an open reading frame of uncertain function. V lost 9 bases, J lost 6 bases, and 15 bases stayed unmatched. This CDR3 spans 16 amino acids.

This clone occurred once. The rearrangement uses TRBV7-9 and TRBJ2-6; no clear D. This CDR3 region has 16 residues. With 1 base removed from V and 4 bases from J, the gap between germline ends came to 11 bases. Germline loops: CDR1 SEHNR, CDR2 FQNEAQ (reference sequence). The CDR3 reads CASSLGSGSGANVLTF. The DNA for the CDR3 is TGTGCCAGCAGCTTAGGGTCCGGTTCCGGGGCCAACGTCCTGACTTTC.

The CDR3 coding sequence is TGTGCCAGCAGCTACAGGGATGGCAGCAATCAGCCCCAGCATTTT. Translation gives CASSYRDGSNQPQHF. The chain uses TRBV5-6 and TRBJ1-5, with TRBD1 as a possible D gene (6 bases). The ends were cut back, 3 bases at V and 1 base at J, with 11 bases in the middle. The length of the CDR3 is 15 residues. Germline assignment: CDR1 SGHDT and CDR2 YYEEEE.

This sequence joins TRBV28 and TRBJ1-1; 7 bases fit TRBD1. CDR1 is MDHEN and CDR2 is SYDVKM in the germline V gene. The CDR3 is 14 amino acids. Trimming removed 6 bases from V and 1 base from J; junction bases left unmatched: 5. The DNA of the CDR3 is TGTGCCAGCAGGCGCCCAGGGGGGAACACTGAAGCTTTCTTT. It codes for CASRRPGGNTEAFF.

The V call is TRBV27, the J call TRBJ2-7, with D perhaps being TRBD1 or TRBD2 (7 bases each). V shed 3 bases and J shed 2 bases, with 11 bases lying between them. Germline V lookup: CDR1 MNHEY, CDR2 SMNVEV (reference sequence). The CDR3 totals 14 residues. The CDR3 nucleotides read TGTGCCAGCAGTTTCGGGGGGACAGCCTACGAGCAGTACTTC. Its translation is CASSFGGTAYEQYF.